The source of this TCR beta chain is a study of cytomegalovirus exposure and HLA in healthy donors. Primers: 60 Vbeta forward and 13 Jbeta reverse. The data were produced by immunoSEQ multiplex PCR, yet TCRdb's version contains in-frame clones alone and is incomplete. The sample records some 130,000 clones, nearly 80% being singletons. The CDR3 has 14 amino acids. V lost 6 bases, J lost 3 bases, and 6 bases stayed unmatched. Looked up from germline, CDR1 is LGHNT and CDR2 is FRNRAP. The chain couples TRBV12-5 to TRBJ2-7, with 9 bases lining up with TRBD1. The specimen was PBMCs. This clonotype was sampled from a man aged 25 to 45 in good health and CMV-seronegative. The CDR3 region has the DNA TGTGCTAGTGGCCCCGGGACAGGGCGCTACGAGCAGTACTTC. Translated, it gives CASGPGTGRYEQYF.